This paragraph covers one T cell receptor beta chain sequence. Its antigen is unidentified. The data are from a study of T cells in Graves' hyperthyroidism and ophthalmopathy. The overall study: The blood sample was taken at first diagnosis, before treatment began.

It was RNA transcripts that yielded the amplified TCR beta CDR3 regions. RT-PCR in the first round (using the HTBI primer set) targeted the TCR CDR3. TCRdb recomputed calls from the multiplex PCR reads with MiXCR, one row per CDR3 protein. The repertoire holds fewer than 850,000 distinct CDR3 sequences, with 17% as singletons. V was clipped by 3 bases and J by 8 bases; unmatched bases: 8. The germline CDR1 and CDR2 sequences are SGHTA and FQGNSA. The CDR3 totals 17 residues. Study-wide results and caveats: Most thyroid clonotypes expanded above 0.001 appeared in blood too. Using 13 V-J features, a model discriminated ophthalmopathy from stable hyperthyroidism.

Aged 18 to 65, the patients had hyperthyroidism that was newly diagnosed and had lasted under 2 months. The chain recombines TRBV7-2 with TRBJ2-1, with 15 bases that match TRBD2. This receptor was taken from a man aged 50 to 59 with Graves' hyperthyroidism. The sequencing input was blood. This CDR3 reads CASSFGLAGGLVDEQFF. In nucleotides, the CDR3 is TGTGCCAGCAGCTTTGGACTAGCGGGAGGGCTCGTAGATGAGCAGTTCTTC.